The entry below gives a single T cell receptor (beta chain) sequence along with its context. Its target is not known. Isolated RNA was reverse transcribed into cDNA used as the sequencing template. Profiling relied on immunoSEQ multiplex PCR, and the TCRdb table lists in-frame clones only, not all of them. The table lists over 90,000 clones, roughly 50% of them singletons. This sample is drawn from a study of CD8+ T cells in alopecia areata. General study points: Possibly because of HLA-related factors, TCR sharing was less clear across patients than in mice. Higher clonality was seen in lesional scalp than in normal scalp, especially in alopecia totalis/universalis. Alphabeta T cells residing in normal skin are also sequenced in scalp samples.

Using a FACSAria, the CD4+ and CD8+ T cells were sorted from the PBMCs. The CDR3 spans 12 residues. J gave up 8 bases and V 2 bases, and 4 bases lay outside the gene matches. CDR1 is SQVTM and CDR2 is ANQGSEA in the germline V gene. Material: CD4+ T cells sorted from blood. The chain has TRBV29-1 and TRBJ1-2; 8 nucleotides line up with TRBD1. This TCR derives from a human donor in good health. The CDR3 loop is CSVETGGPGYTF. CDR3 DNA: TGCAGCGTTGAAACAGGGGGGCCCGGCTACACCTTC.